This TCR beta chain was obtained from a study of T cell responses to AZD1222 COVID-19 vaccine. This CDR3 contains 15 residues. Germline CDR1 is SGHAT and CDR2 is FQNNGV. V shed 1 base and J shed 2 bases, with 10 bases lying between them. Produced via immunoSEQ multiplex PCR; TCRdb's table is partial and in-frame only. The data show 55,000 to 85,000 clones, 65% to 85% seen once. This specimen consisted of peripheral blood, obtained on day 0 of AZD1222 vaccination. The chain recombines TRBV11-2 with TRBJ2-3, with D perhaps given as TRBD1 or TRBD2 (5 bases each). The sequence derives from an adult in good health. In DNA form, the CDR3 reads TGTGCCAGCAGCTTAGGGGTAGGGACCACAGATACGCAGTATTTT. Translated, it gives CASSLGVGTTDTQYF.